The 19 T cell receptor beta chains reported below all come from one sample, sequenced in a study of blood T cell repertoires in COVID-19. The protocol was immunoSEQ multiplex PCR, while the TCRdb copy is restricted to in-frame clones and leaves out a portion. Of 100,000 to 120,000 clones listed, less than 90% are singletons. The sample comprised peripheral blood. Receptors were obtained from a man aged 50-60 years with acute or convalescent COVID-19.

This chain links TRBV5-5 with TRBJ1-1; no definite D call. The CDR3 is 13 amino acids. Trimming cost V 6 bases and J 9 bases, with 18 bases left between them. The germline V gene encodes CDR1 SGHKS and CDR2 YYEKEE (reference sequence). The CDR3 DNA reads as TGTGCCAGCACCTACTCGGTTCTCGGGAAAGCTTTCTTT. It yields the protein CASTYSVLGKAFF.

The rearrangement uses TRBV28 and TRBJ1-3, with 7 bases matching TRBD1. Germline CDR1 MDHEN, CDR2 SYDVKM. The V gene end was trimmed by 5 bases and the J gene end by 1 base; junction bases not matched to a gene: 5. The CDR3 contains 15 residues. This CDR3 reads CASSDGTDSGNTIYF. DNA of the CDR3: TGTGCCAGCAGTGACGGGACAGATTCTGGAAACACCATATATTTT.

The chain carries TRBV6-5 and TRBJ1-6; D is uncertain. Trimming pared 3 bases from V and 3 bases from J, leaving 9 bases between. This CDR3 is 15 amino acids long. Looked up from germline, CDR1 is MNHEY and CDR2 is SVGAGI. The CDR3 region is CASSYVGSYNSPLHF. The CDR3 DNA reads TGTGCCAGCAGTTATGTGGGCAGCTATAATTCACCCCTCCACTTT.

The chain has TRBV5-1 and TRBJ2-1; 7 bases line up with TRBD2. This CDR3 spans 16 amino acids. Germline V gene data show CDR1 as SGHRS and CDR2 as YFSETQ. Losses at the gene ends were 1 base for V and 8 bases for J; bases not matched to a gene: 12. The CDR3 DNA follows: TGCGCCAGCAGCTTGTTGCTCGGCGGGAGAAACGATGAGCAGTTCTTC. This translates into CASSLLLGGRNDEQFF.

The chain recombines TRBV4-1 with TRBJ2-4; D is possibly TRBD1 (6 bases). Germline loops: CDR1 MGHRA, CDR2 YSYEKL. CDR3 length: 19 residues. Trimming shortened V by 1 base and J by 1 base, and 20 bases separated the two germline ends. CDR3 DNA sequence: TGCGCCAGCAGCCAAGGACAGGCCATACCCGATGGGGCCAAAAACATTCAGTACTTC. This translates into CASSQGQAIPDGAKNIQYF.

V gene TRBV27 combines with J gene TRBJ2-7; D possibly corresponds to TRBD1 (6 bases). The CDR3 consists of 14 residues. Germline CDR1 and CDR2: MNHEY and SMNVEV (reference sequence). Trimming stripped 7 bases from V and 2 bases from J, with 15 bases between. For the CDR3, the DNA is TGTGCCAGCAAAAAAGGCAGGGGCGCCTACGAGCAGTACTTC. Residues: CASKKGRGAYEQYF.

The chain's CDR3 is CASSDYTEAFF. CDR3 bases: TGTGCCAGCAGTGACTACACTGAAGCTTTCTTT. This chain links TRBV25-1 with TRBJ1-1; no reliable D call. The germline gives CDR1 MGHDK, CDR2 SYGVNS. The V end lost 3 bases, the J end lost 3 bases, and 2 bases lay between the germline ends. CDR3 size: 11 residues.

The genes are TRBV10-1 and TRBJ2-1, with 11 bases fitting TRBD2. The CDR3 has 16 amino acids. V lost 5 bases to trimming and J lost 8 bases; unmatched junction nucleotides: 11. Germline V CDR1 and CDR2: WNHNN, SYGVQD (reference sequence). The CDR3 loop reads CASSPLAGGPQDEQFF. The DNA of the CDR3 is TGCGCCAGCAGTCCTCTAGCGGGGGGTCCGCAGGATGAGCAGTTCTTC.

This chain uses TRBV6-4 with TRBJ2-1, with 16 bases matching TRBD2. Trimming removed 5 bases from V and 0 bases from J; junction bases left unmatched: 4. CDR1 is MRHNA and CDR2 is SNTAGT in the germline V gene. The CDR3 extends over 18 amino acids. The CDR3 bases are TGTGCCAGCAGTCGGGGACTAGCGGGAGGGAGCTCCTACAATGAGCAGTTCTTC. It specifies CASSRGLAGGSSYNEQFF.

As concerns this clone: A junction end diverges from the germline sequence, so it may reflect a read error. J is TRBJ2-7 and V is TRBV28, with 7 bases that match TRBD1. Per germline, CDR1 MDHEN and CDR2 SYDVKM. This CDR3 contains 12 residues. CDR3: CASSSPPGTAEF. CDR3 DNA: TGTGCCAGCAGTTCCCCCCCGGGGACAGCAGAGTTC.

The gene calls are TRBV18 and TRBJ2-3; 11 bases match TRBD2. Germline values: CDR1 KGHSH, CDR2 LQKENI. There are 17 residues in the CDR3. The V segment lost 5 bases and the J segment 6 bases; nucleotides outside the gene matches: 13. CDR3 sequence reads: CASSSAALAGGGDTQYF. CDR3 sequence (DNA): TGTGCCAGCTCATCAGCTGCCCTAGCGGGAGGCGGGGATACGCAGTATTTT.

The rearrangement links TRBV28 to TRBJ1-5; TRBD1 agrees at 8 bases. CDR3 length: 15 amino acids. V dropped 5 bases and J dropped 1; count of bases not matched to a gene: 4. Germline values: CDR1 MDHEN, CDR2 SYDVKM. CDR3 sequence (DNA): TGTGCCAGCAGTCCTGCAGGGGGCAGCAATCAGCCCCAGCATTTT. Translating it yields CASSPAGGSNQPQHF.

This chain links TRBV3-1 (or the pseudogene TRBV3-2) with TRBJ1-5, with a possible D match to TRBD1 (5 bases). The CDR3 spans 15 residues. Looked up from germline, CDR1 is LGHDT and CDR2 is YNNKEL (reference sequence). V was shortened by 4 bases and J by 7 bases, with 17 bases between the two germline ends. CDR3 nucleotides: TGTGCCAGCAGCCGCGCTAGAGGCTCAGGGCAGCCCCAGCATTTT. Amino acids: CASSRARGSGQPQHF.

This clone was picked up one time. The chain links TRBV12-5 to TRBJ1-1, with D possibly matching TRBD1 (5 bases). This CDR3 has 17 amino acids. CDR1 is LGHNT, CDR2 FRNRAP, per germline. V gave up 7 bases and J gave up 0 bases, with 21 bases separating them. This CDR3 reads CASATPKGKTMNTEAFF. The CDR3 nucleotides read TGTGCTAGTGCCACCCCGAAGGGGAAAACCATGAACACTGAAGCTTTCTTT. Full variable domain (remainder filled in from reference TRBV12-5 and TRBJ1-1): DARVTQTPRHKVTEMGQEVTMRCQPILGHNTVFWYRQTMMQGLELLAYFRNRAPLDDSGMPKDRFSAEMPDATLATLKIQPSEPRDSAVYFCASATPKGKTMNTEAFFGQGTRLTVV.

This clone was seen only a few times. The CDR3 nucleotides are TGTGCCAGCAGCCCGGAGAAGGAAAGGGGTGGCTACACCTTC. Its protein product is CASSPEKERGGYTF. The V call is TRBV6-5, the J call TRBJ1-2; maybe TRBD1 (5 bases). Germline lookup yields CDR1 MNHEY and CDR2 SVGAGI. CDR3 size: 14 residues. Trimming left V 6 bases short and J 7 bases short, with 18 bases between.

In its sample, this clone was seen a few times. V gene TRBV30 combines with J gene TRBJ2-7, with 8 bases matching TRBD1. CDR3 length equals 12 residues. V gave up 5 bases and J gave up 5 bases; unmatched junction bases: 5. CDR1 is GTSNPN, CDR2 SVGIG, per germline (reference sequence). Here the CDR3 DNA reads TGTGCCTGGGGACAGGGTCCGGACGAGCAGTACTTC. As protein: CAWGQGPDEQYF.

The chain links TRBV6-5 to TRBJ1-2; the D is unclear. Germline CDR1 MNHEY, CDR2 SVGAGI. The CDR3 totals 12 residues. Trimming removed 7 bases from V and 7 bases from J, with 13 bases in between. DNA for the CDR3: TGTGCCAGCATGGTGGGAGGGTTTGGCTACACCTTC. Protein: CASMVGGFGYTF.

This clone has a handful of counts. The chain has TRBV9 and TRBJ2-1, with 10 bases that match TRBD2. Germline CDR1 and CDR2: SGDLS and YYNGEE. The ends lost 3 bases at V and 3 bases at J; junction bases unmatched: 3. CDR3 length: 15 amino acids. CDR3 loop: CASSAGTSDYNEQFF. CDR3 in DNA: TGTGCCAGCAGCGCAGGGACTAGCGACTACAATGAGCAGTTCTTC.

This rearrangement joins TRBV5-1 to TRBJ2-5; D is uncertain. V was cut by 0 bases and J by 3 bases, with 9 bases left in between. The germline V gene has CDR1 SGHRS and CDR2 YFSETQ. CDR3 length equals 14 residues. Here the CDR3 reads CASSLANTEETQYF. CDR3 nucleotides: TGCGCCAGCAGCTTGGCAAATACTGAAGAGACCCAGTACTTC.